What follows are 17 T cell receptor beta chains derived from one specimen sequenced in a study of T cells in Graves' hyperthyroidism and ophthalmopathy. What was amplified from RNA transcripts were TCR beta CDR3 regions. An initial round of RT-PCR targeting the TCR CDR3 relied on the HTBI primer set. TCRdb re-called the multiplex PCR reads with MiXCR, one entry per CDR3 protein. The repertoire holds about 620,000 distinct CDR3 sequences, with 16% as singletons. Sequencing used blood. The receptors were gathered from a woman in her twenties or thirties with Graves' hyperthyroidism.

Comments on this clonotype: A much more abundant neighbour one base away suggests this may be a read error. The gene calls are TRBV6-1 and TRBJ1-2; TRBD1 matches 8 bases. Germline trimming cut 3 bases from V and 8 bases from J; bases unmatched to any gene: 5. CDR1 MNHNS and CDR2 SASEGT come from the germline V gene. The CDR3 is 13 residues long. Here the CDR3 reads CASSEQGQDGYTF. The CDR3 DNA reads TGTGCCAGCAGTGAGCAGGGACAGGACGGCTACACCTTC.

The J gene is TRBJ2-7, the V gene TRBV5-1; TRBD2 agrees at 12 bases. Germline assignment: CDR1 SGHRS and CDR2 YFSETQ. The CDR3 sequence is 17 residues long. Losses at the gene ends were 3 bases for V and 5 bases for J; bases not matched to a gene: 12. The DNA for the CDR3 is TGCGCCAGCAGCTCGCTGGTGACTAGCGGGAGAATCAACGAGCAGTACTTC. This translates into CASSSLVTSGRINEQYF.

Ten or more counts support this clonotype. The chain uses TRBV28 and TRBJ2-1; 10 bases line up with TRBD2. The CDR3 runs to 15 residues. The V gene end was trimmed by 7 bases and the J gene end by 8 bases; junction bases not matched to a gene: 11. The germline CDR1 and CDR2 sequences are MDHEN and SYDVKM. CDR3 amino acids: CASNRAGGVSDEQFF. CDR3 coding DNA: TGTGCCAGCAACAGAGCGGGAGGGGTCTCAGATGAGCAGTTCTTC. The variable domain in full, with the rest retrieved from reference TRBV28 and TRBJ2-1, is DVKVTQSSRYLVKRTGEKVFLECVQDMDHENMFWYRQDPGLGLRLIYFSYDVKMKEKGDIPEGYSVSREKKERFSLILESASTNQTSMYLCASNRAGGVSDEQFFGPGTRLTVL.

This clonotype was recorded a few times. The chain combines TRBV19 with TRBJ2-1; TRBD2 agrees at 8 bases. J was trimmed by 9 bases and V by 2 bases; bases with no gene match: 3. CDR3 length: 13 amino acids. Germline-derived CDR1 and CDR2 are LNHDA and SQIVND (reference sequence). CDR3 sequence reads: CASSIQAGVEQFF. In DNA, the CDR3 is TGTGCCAGTAGTATACAAGCGGGAGTTGAGCAGTTCTTC.

The V gene is TRBV6-1, the J gene TRBJ2-4; 8 positions agree with TRBD1. V lost 8 bases, J lost 6 bases, and 9 bases stayed unmatched. CDR1 and CDR2 from the germline V gene are MNHNS and SASEGT. CDR3 length: 14 residues. The CDR3, as DNA: TGTGCCAGCTGGGGCCCACAGGGGGGAAACATTCAGTACTTC. Translated, it gives CASWGPQGGNIQYF.

This clonotype was counted at least ten times. The chain is built from TRBV6-2 or TRBV6-3 and TRBJ2-7; 8 nucleotides line up with TRBD1. Germline values: CDR1 MNHEY, CDR2 SVGEGT. This CDR3 has 17 residues. The V and J ends lost 2 bases and 4 bases, in that order; junction bases with no gene match: 13. The CDR3 DNA reads as TGTGCCAGCAGTTACGCACGTTCGCGGACAGGGTTTTACGAGCAGTACTTC. Translation gives CASSYARSRTGFYEQYF.

This clonotype was counted a few times. The J gene is TRBJ2-1, the V gene TRBV5-5; D unresolved. The length of the CDR3 is 15 residues. V was pared by 5 bases and J by 5 bases, with 17 bases between. Looked up from germline, CDR1 is SGHKS and CDR2 is YYEKEE (reference sequence). The chain's CDR3 is CASRFGRNHNNEQFF. The CDR3 region has the DNA TGTGCCAGCAGATTCGGAAGGAATCATAACAATGAGCAGTTCTTC. Variable domain in full (rest from reference TRBV5-5 and TRBJ2-1): DAGVTQSPTHLIKTRGQQVTLRCSPISGHKSVSWYQQVLGQGPQFIFQYYEKEERGRGNFPDRFSARQFPNYSSELNVNALLLGDSALYLCASRFGRNHNNEQFFGPGTRLTVL.

This clonotype was detected a few times. The chain combines TRBV30 with TRBJ2-3; 11 bases map to TRBD2. V lost 1 base, J lost 4 bases, and 10 bases stayed unmatched. The CDR3 spans 17 residues. In germline, CDR1 is GTSNPN, CDR2 SVGIG (reference sequence). The DNA for the CDR3 is TGTGCCTGGAGTGGGGGGACTAGCGGAACAGAGGCAGATACGCAGTATTTT. Amino acid sequence: CAWSGGTSGTEADTQYF.

The chain has TRBV12-3 or TRBV12-4 and TRBJ2-1, with 7 nucleotides matching TRBD1. The CDR3 consists of 14 residues. V lost 5 bases and J lost 4; bases outside the gene matches: 5. The CDR3 DNA reads TGTGCCAGCAGTCGACAGGGTCTTTACAATGAGCAGTTCTTC. Its protein is CASSRQGLYNEQFF.

This sequence joins TRBV20-1 and TRBJ2-3, with TRBD2 identical over 10 bases. Germline CDR1 and CDR2: DFQATT and SNEGSKA (reference sequence). The CDR3 spans 15 residues. V was pared by 1 base and J by 2 bases, with 3 bases of the junction left unmatched. CDR3 sequence: CSARVAGGFTDTQYF. DNA of the CDR3: TGCAGTGCTAGAGTAGCGGGAGGATTCACAGATACGCAGTATTTT.

The rearrangement links TRBV2 to TRBJ2-3; TRBD2 agrees at 10 bases. V was pared by 10 bases and J by 1 base, with 5 bases of the junction left unmatched. Germline lookup yields CDR1 SNHLY and CDR2 FYNNEI. The CDR3 has 14 amino acids. CDR3 DNA: TGTGCCAACCTAGCGGGAGTCGGCACAGATACGCAGTATTTT. Protein sequence: CANLAGVGTDTQYF.

This clonotype was seen a handful of times. V gene TRBV4-1 combines with J gene TRBJ2-2, with a possible D match to TRBD2 (6 bases). The CDR3 is 14 residues long. The V end was cut by 4 bases, the J end by 7 bases, with 13 bases between. Germline V CDR1 and CDR2: MGHRA, YSYEKL. CDR3: CASSLSHGSGELFF. For the CDR3, the DNA is TGCGCCAGCAGCCTTTCCCACGGGAGCGGGGAGCTGTTTTTT.

The V gene is TRBV9, the J gene TRBJ1-4; D is ambiguous. In germline, CDR1 is SGDLS, CDR2 YYNGEE. This CDR3 has 15 amino acids. Trimming took 0 bases from V and 7 from J, leaving 13 bases between them. DNA for the CDR3: TGTGCCAGCAGCGTAGACGTCTCCGAGGCTGAAAAACTGTTTTTT. Amino acids: CASSVDVSEAEKLFF. Full variable domain (outside the CDR3, taken from reference TRBV9 and TRBJ1-4): DSGVTQTPKHLITATGQRVTLRCSPRSGDLSVYWYQQSLDQGLQFLIQYYNGEERAKGNILERFSAQQFPDLHSELNLSSLELGDSALYFCASSVDVSEAEKLFFGSGTQLSVL.

This clonotype was seen ten or more times. As DNA, the CDR3 is TGTGCCAGCAGCTTAGCGGGGTACACCGGGGAGCTGTTTTTT. Translating gives CASSLAGYTGELFF. The chain combines TRBV7-9 with TRBJ2-2, with D unclear. V gave up 0 bases and J gave up 3 bases, with 5 bases separating them. There are 14 residues in the CDR3. Looked up from germline, CDR1 is SEHNR and CDR2 is FQNEAQ (reference sequence). The variable domain in full, with the rest retrieved from reference TRBV7-9 and TRBJ2-2, is DTGVSQNPRHKITKRGQNVTFRCDPISEHNRLYWYRQTLGQGPEFLTYFQNEAQLEKSRLLSDRFSAERPKGSFSTLEIQRTEQGDSAMYLCASSLAGYTGELFFGEGSRLTVL.

Comments on this clonotype: It may be a read error: a sequence one base away is much more abundant. The J gene is TRBJ1-1, the V gene TRBV5-1, with D unclear. The CDR3 sequence is 14 residues long. V lost 5 bases and J lost 7, with 18 bases in between. Per germline, CDR1 SGHRS and CDR2 YFSETQ. The CDR3 sequence: CASRSGGSRVEAFF. DNA of the CDR3: TGCGCCAGCAGATCCGGTGGTTCGAGGGTTGAAGCTTTCTTT. Full variable domain (rest looked up from reference TRBV5-1 and TRBJ1-1): KAGVTQTPRYLIKTRGQQVTLSCSPISGHRSVSWYQQTPGQGLQFLFEYFSETQRNKGNFPGRFSGRQFSNSRSEMNVSTLELGDSALYLCASRSGGSRVEAFFGQGTRLTVV.

This clonotype has more than one count but fewer than ten. This chain links TRBV30 with TRBJ2-3; D perhaps matches TRBD2 (5 bases). V lost 2 bases and J lost 5, with 8 bases in between. CDR3 length: 12 amino acids. CDR1 is GTSNPN and CDR2 is SVGIG in the germline V gene (reference sequence). CDR3 coding DNA: TGTGCCTGGAGTTCAGGACTAGATACGCAGTATTTT. It is translated as CAWSSGLDTQYF.

V and J are TRBV9 and TRBJ1-1; maybe TRBD1 (6 bases). Germline V lookup: CDR1 SGDLS, CDR2 YYNGEE. The CDR3 sequence is 15 residues long. Trimming took off 3 bases at V and 5 bases at J, with 17 bases between the two ends. CDR3 amino acids: CASSEGVGSGTEAFF. The CDR3 nucleotides read TGTGCCAGCAGCGAGGGGGTGGGCAGTGGAACTGAAGCTTTCTTT.